Presented here are 28 T cell receptor beta chains from one specimen sequenced in a study of shared clonotypes between healthy human individuals. Sequenced by immunoSEQ multiplex PCR; TCRdb stores in-frame clones only, minus some. The data contain about 750,000 clones, nearly 95% of them seen just once; the ten biggest clones take up around 24%. Positive CCR7 selection of CD45RO-negative cells yielded the naive CD8 cells, and terminally differentiated effector memory CD45RA+ cells were excluded. The sequencing input was naive CD8+ T cells sorted from blood. Receptors originate from a man aged 30-40 years in good health.

The chain couples TRBV27 to TRBJ2-7; the D gene could be TRBD1 or TRBD2 (7 bases each). V was trimmed by 6 bases and J by 7 bases, leaving 22 bases between them. The CDR3 is made up of 15 amino acids. Germline values: CDR1 MNHEY, CDR2 SMNVEV (reference sequence). The DNA for the CDR3 is TGTGCCAGCAGCCCAGGGGGAGGGTGGCAAGTGGAGCAGTACTTC. This translates into CASSPGGGWQVEQYF.

This sequence joins TRBV10-2 and TRBJ1-2, with 8 bases lining up with TRBD1. Trimming removed 4 bases from V and 1 base from J; junction bases left unmatched: 5. CDR3 length: 15 amino acids. Looked up from germline, CDR1 is WSHSY and CDR2 is SAAADI. The CDR3, as DNA: TGCGCCAGCAGTGCACCCAGGGGGCGTAACTATGGCTACACCTTC. It encodes CASSAPRGRNYGYTF.

V usage is TRBV4-3 and J usage is TRBJ1-1; the D is unclear. Germline CDR1 and CDR2: LGHNA and YSLEER. V lost 3 bases to trimming and J lost 3 bases, with 8 bases between them. The CDR3 consists of 13 residues. This chain's CDR3 is CASSQGLYTEAFF. As DNA, the CDR3 is TGCGCCAGCAGCCAGGGGTTGTACACTGAAGCTTTCTTT.

J is TRBJ2-5 and V is TRBV18; D is possibly TRBD1 (5 bases). The CDR3 loop spans 15 amino acids. Trimming shortened V by 0 bases and J by 2 bases, and 10 bases separated the two germline ends. Germline CDR1 and CDR2: KGHSH and LQKENI. The CDR3 is CASSPPAGLQETQYF. CDR3 nucleotides: TGTGCCAGCTCACCACCTGCAGGGTTGCAAGAGACCCAGTACTTC.

A remark on this clone: Other nucleotide sequences from this sample produce the same CDR3. The chain links TRBV7-9 to TRBJ2-1; D gene uncertain. V shed 0 bases and J shed 4 bases, with 7 bases lying between them. The CDR3 loop spans 14 amino acids. The germline V gene encodes CDR1 SEHNR and CDR2 FQNEAQ (reference sequence). CDR3 sequence (DNA): TGTGCCAGCAGCTTAGCGCGGAGTTACAATGAGCAGTTCTTC. Its translation is CASSLARSYNEQFF. Drawing the rest from reference TRBV7-9 and TRBJ2-1, the complete variable domain is DTGVSQNPRHKITKRGQNVTFRCDPISEHNRLYWYRQTLGQGPEFLTYFQNEAQLEKSRLLSDRFSAERPKGSFSTLEIQRTEQGDSAMYLCASSLARSYNEQFFGPGTRLTVL.

This chain joins TRBV6-5 and TRBJ1-2; TRBD1 might be the D (6 bases). Germline values: CDR1 MNHEY, CDR2 SVGAGI. This CDR3 region has 13 residues. V lost 6 bases to trimming and J lost 7 bases, with 15 bases between them. The chain's CDR3 is CASRKGVTSGYTF. The CDR3 DNA sequence: TGTGCCAGCAGAAAGGGGGTTACGAGTGGCTACACCTTC.

This clone appeared a single time. J is TRBJ1-5 and V is TRBV28, with 9 positions matching TRBD1. Germline V CDR1 and CDR2: MDHEN, SYDVKM. Trimming cost V 8 bases and J 0 bases; bases outside gene matches: 11. The CDR3 loop spans 17 amino acids. For the CDR3, the DNA is TGTGCCAGCCGTCTAGGGACAGGGATCTATAGCAATCAGCCCCAGCATTTT. Translated: CASRLGTGIYSNQPQHF.

This chain uses TRBV15 with TRBJ2-1; TRBD1 agrees at 11 bases. This CDR3 contains 18 residues. Germline V gives CDR1 LNHNV, CDR2 YYDKDF (reference sequence). V dropped 0 bases and J dropped 7; count of bases not matched to a gene: 11. The CDR3 is CATSRDPARTGGENEQFF. The CDR3 DNA is TGTGCCACCAGCAGAGACCCAGCGAGGACAGGGGGCGAAAATGAGCAGTTCTTC.

Concerning this clone: This sample includes further DNA sequences coding for the same CDR3. The V and J genes are TRBV27 and TRBJ2-7; no clear D. Trimming took off 3 bases at V and 1 base at J, with 7 bases between the two ends. CDR1 is MNHEY and CDR2 is SMNVEV in the germline V gene (reference sequence). CDR3 length equals 13 residues. CDR3 DNA: TGTGCCAGCAGTTTCGGACCTTCCTACGAGCAGTACTTC. It specifies CASSFGPSYEQYF.

The sample holds one count of this clone. This chain joins TRBV15 and TRBJ2-1, with 9 bases fitting TRBD2. CDR3 length: 22 amino acids. J gave up 4 bases and V 0 bases, and 22 bases lay outside the gene matches. The germline gives CDR1 LNHNV, CDR2 YYDKDF (reference sequence). The CDR3 region is CATSRDLRASGKIGPVYNEQFF. The CDR3 DNA sequence: TGTGCCACCAGCAGAGATCTGAGGGCTAGCGGGAAGATAGGACCTGTATACAATGAGCAGTTCTTC. Filled out from reference TRBV15 and TRBJ2-1, the complete variable domain reads DAMVIQNPRYQVTQFGKPVTLSCSQTLNHNVMYWYQQKSSQAPKLLFHYYDKDFNNEADTPDNFQSRRPNTSFCFLDIRSPGLGDTAMYLCATSRDLRASGKIGPVYNEQFFGPGTRLTVL.

V is TRBV7-9 and J is TRBJ2-5; tentatively, D is TRBD2 (5 bases). V was cut by 5 bases and J by 1 base, with 11 bases left in between. In germline, CDR1 is SEHNR, CDR2 FQNEAQ (reference sequence). The CDR3 totals 14 residues. The CDR3 DNA reads TGTGCCAGCAGCCCGCGGGCCCTCCAAGAGACCCAGTACTTC. Amino acid sequence: CASSPRALQETQYF.

The genes are TRBV10-1 and TRBJ2-1, with TRBD1 as a possible D gene (5 bases). V was shortened by 10 bases and J by 0 bases, with 13 bases between the two germline ends. CDR1 is WNHNN and CDR2 is SYGVQD in the germline V gene (reference sequence). The CDR3 extends over 14 amino acids. For the CDR3, the DNA is TGCGCCACCATTATCCAGGGCTCCTACAATGAGCAGTTCTTC. Amino acids: CATIIQGSYNEQFF.

The CDR3 sequence is CAWRGGQGIFSYEQYF. DNA for the CDR3: TGTGCCTGGAGGGGGGGACAGGGCATTTTCTCCTACGAGCAGTACTTC. The rearrangement links TRBV30 to TRBJ2-7; 9 bases are a match to TRBD1. From germline, CDR1 is GTSNPN and CDR2 SVGIG (reference sequence). V lost 3 bases and J lost 0; bases outside the gene matches: 9. The CDR3 is 16 amino acids.

The chain employs TRBV28 and TRBJ2-5, with 12 bases identical to TRBD1. Germline V gene lookup returns CDR1 MDHEN and CDR2 SYDVKM. Trimming at V came to 6 bases and at J to 5 bases, leaving 4 bases not matched to a gene. This CDR3 contains 14 residues. CDR3 DNA sequence: TGTGCCAGCAGGGGACAGGGGGCGGTGGAGACCCAGTACTTC. Protein: CASRGQGAVETQYF.

This clone came up once. V and J are TRBV30 and TRBJ1-2; D is perhaps TRBD1 (5 bases). The germline V gene has CDR1 GTSNPN and CDR2 SVGIG (reference sequence). Trimming took off 3 bases at V and 8 bases at J, with 22 bases between the two ends. The CDR3 is made up of 15 amino acids. The CDR3 sequence: CAWSILKRRVEGYTF. The CDR3 coding sequence is TGTGCCTGGAGCATACTCAAGCGCAGGGTGGAAGGCTACACCTTC.

The rearrangement joins TRBV12-5 to TRBJ2-1, with 9 positions matching TRBD2. The CDR3 is made up of 18 amino acids. Germline V gene data show CDR1 as LGHNT and CDR2 as FRNRAP. V lost 5 bases to trimming and J lost 5 bases; unmatched junction nucleotides: 16. CDR3 sequence: CASGPSVKNSGSHNEQFF. The CDR3, as DNA: TGTGCTAGTGGTCCTAGCGTCAAAAATAGCGGGAGCCACAATGAGCAGTTCTTC.

The chain carries TRBV27 and TRBJ1-3, with D unclear. CDR1 is MNHEY, CDR2 SMNVEV, per germline (reference sequence). There are 15 residues in the CDR3. The V and J ends lost 3 bases and 0 bases respectively, with 9 bases between them. The CDR3 region has the DNA TGTGCCAGCAGTTTGAGCGGGAACTCTGGAAACACCATATATTTT. Translating it yields CASSLSGNSGNTIYF.

V is TRBV7-9 and J is TRBJ2-3, with 10 bases matching TRBD2. CDR1 is SEHNR, CDR2 FQNEAQ, per germline (reference sequence). V gave up 3 bases and J gave up 2 bases; unmatched junction bases: 5. The CDR3 loop spans 16 amino acids. The CDR3 loop reads CASSFPTSGITDTQYF. CDR3 nucleotides: TGTGCCAGCAGCTTCCCAACTAGCGGGATCACAGATACGCAGTATTTT.

The CDR3 region has the DNA TGTGCCAGCAGCTTACTCGGTAGCGGGTCTTACAATGAGCAGTTCTTC. Its protein product is CASSLLGSGSYNEQFF. V and J are TRBV7-3 and TRBJ2-1, with 7 bases identical to TRBD2. The CDR3 sequence is 16 residues long. The germline V gene encodes CDR1 SGHTA and CDR2 FQGTGA. Trimming removed 2 bases from V and 4 bases from J; junction bases left unmatched: 8.

CDR3 coding DNA: TGTGCCAGCAGCCCGACTGGCGGACAGTACAATGAGCAGTTCTTC. Protein: CASSPTGGQYNEQFF. The rearrangement joins TRBV11-2 to TRBJ2-1; D perhaps matches TRBD1 (6 bases). V lost 5 bases and J 4 bases, leaving 15 bases between the germline ends. This CDR3 has 15 amino acids. Germline lookup yields CDR1 SGHAT and CDR2 FQNNGV.

V gene TRBV7-9 combines with J gene TRBJ1-4; D gene ambiguous. Germline CDR1 reads SEHNR; CDR2 reads FQNEAQ (reference sequence). Trimming removed 2 bases at V and 1 base at J, with 20 bases between. The length of the CDR3 is 19 residues. CDR3 coding DNA: TGTGCCAGCAGCTTAATTGGAGGCGGTTCCTACGGAACTAATGAAAAACTGTTTTTT. This codes for CASSLIGGGSYGTNEKLFF.

The chain couples TRBV11-3 to TRBJ2-3; D unresolved. The V end lost 5 bases, the J end lost 3 bases, and 3 bases lay between the germline ends. This CDR3 spans 11 amino acids. Per germline, CDR1 SGHNT and CDR2 YENEEA. Written as DNA, the CDR3 is TGTGCCAGCAGCGCAACAGATACGCAGTATTTT. Amino acid sequence: CASSATDTQYF. Full variable domain (rest looked up from reference TRBV11-3 and TRBJ2-3): EAGVVQSPRYKIIEKKQPVAFWCNPISGHNTLYWYLQNLGQGPELLIRYENEEAVDDSQLPKDRFSAERLKGVDSTLKIQPAELGDSAVYLCASSATDTQYFGPGTRLTVL.

The CDR3 nucleotides read TGTGCCTGGAGTGTACCGGGACGGATCCTCTACGAGCAGTACTTC. Protein sequence: CAWSVPGRILYEQYF. This chain uses TRBV30 with TRBJ2-7; tentatively, D is TRBD1 or TRBD2 (5 bases each). CDR1 GTSNPN and CDR2 SVGIG come from the germline V gene (reference sequence). There are 15 residues in the CDR3. Trimming took 0 bases from V and 3 from J, leaving 15 bases between them.

This chain links TRBV5-1 with TRBJ2-7; 8 nucleotides match TRBD1. Germline CDR1 and CDR2: SGHRS and YFSETQ. J gave up 3 bases and V 3 bases, and 5 bases lay outside the gene matches. The CDR3 is 14 residues long. The CDR3 loop reads CASSYTGGFYEQYF. The CDR3 DNA sequence: TGCGCCAGCAGCTACACAGGGGGTTTCTACGAGCAGTACTTC.

The chain joins TRBV7-9 to TRBJ1-1; the D is unclear. The CDR3 extends over 12 amino acids. V dropped 4 bases and J dropped 6 bases, with 9 bases sitting between them. CDR1 is SEHNR, CDR2 FQNEAQ, per germline (reference sequence). Written as DNA, the CDR3 is TGTGCCAGCAGCTCAAGGGAGGCTGAAGCTTTCTTT. Amino acid sequence: CASSSREAEAFF.

The J gene is TRBJ2-1, the V gene TRBV6-1; 10 nucleotides line up with TRBD2. In germline, CDR1 is MNHNS, CDR2 SASEGT. The length of the CDR3 is 12 residues. With V trimmed by 6 bases and J by 13 bases, 6 bases remained unmatched. The CDR3 here is CASRLGLADQFF. CDR3 nucleotide sequence: TGTGCCAGCAGGCTTGGACTAGCGGATCAGTTCTTC.

The rearrangement joins TRBV28 to TRBJ1-4; 7 bases are shared with TRBD1. CDR1 and CDR2 (germline): MDHEN, SYDVKM. The CDR3 runs 12 residues. Unmatched junction bases numbered 10, after V lost 11 bases and J lost 10 bases. DNA for the CDR3: TGTGCCGCCAGGGGGGTTAGTTTAAAACTGTTTTTT. Translated: CAARGVSLKLFF.

The V gene is TRBV27, the J gene TRBJ1-3, with D uncertain. The length of the CDR3 is 14 residues. V lost 9 bases and J 1 base, leaving 13 bases between the germline ends. The germline V gene encodes CDR1 MNHEY and CDR2 SMNVEV (reference sequence). In DNA, the CDR3 is TGTGCCAGTAAGGGTGGGGTATCTGGAAACACCATATATTTT. This gives the protein CASKGGVSGNTIYF.